The TCR beta chain described here comes from a study of shared clonotypes between healthy human individuals. Clones were read by immunoSEQ multiplex PCR, and TCRdb kept only the in-frame ones, dropping some. The repertoire has 1,400,000 or so clones, approximately 98.5% of them found once; the top ten carry about 0.4%. This clone has only one observation. Germline assignment: CDR1 SGHTA and CDR2 FQGNSA. Losses at the gene ends were 1 base for V and 1 base for J; bases not matched to a gene: 4. CDR3 length: 18 residues. The gene calls are TRBV7-2 and TRBJ2-3; 14 bases align to TRBD2. The receptor was derived from a man younger than 45 in good health. The sample comprised naive CD4+ T cells sorted from blood. Subset noted: CD45RA+ positively selected. Here the CDR3 reads CASSLGLAGGQRTDTQYF. The CDR3 nucleotides read TGTGCCAGCAGCTTAGGACTAGCGGGAGGGCAGCGCACAGATACGCAGTATTTT.